One TCR beta chain is described in this entry. The CDR3 totals 14 residues. Trimming removed 6 bases from V and 2 bases from J, with 13 bases in between. From germline, CDR1 is MNHEY and CDR2 SMNVEV (reference sequence). These data come from a study of OX40 agonist ivuxolimab in advanced cancers. TCRdb keeps only in-frame clones here, not all; method: immunoSEQ multiplex PCR. This sample yields approximately 11,000 clones, of which around 80% are seen a single time; approximately 15% belongs to the top ten. The specimen comprised CD4+ or CD8+ T cells sorted from blood, sampled in a trial of the OX40 agonist ivuxolimab. The chain uses TRBV27 and TRBJ1-2, with D uncertain. This clonotype was obtained from an adult with an advanced solid tumor such as melanoma, head and neck, liver or kidney cancer. CDR3 loop: CASSPFTGNYGYTF. The CDR3 DNA is TGTGCCAGCAGCCCTTTCACCGGGAACTATGGCTACACCTTC.